This TCR beta chain originates from a study of T cell responses to AZD1222 COVID-19 vaccine. Study-wide results and caveats: Among spike-specific TCRs, nearly half reportedly target unmutated variant regions. Two AZD1222 administrations were followed by greater Spike-specific TCR breadth and depth. Recipients of AZD1222 seropositive at baseline numbered only 5 or 6. Donors in the cohort were predominantly white British and more often female, and clonal diversity was possibly underestimated.

Clones were sequenced by immunoSEQ multiplex PCR, and TCRdb holds only the in-frame ones, with some missing. The data show approximately 85,000 clones, 70% to 90% seen once. Worth noting for this clone: Its target is unknown.

This clonotype was sampled from an adult in good health. This material consisted of peripheral blood, taken on day 0 of AZD1222 vaccination.

The CDR3 DNA reads TGTGCCAGCTCTGGGGGGTCACCAAATCAGCCCCAGCATTTT. Its protein product is CASSGGSPNQPQHF. This sequence joins TRBV2 and TRBJ1-5; D perhaps matches TRBD1 (5 bases). The CDR3 extends over 14 amino acids. V was pared by 8 bases and J by 4 bases, with 15 bases between. Germline CDR1 reads SNHLY; CDR2 reads FYNNEI.